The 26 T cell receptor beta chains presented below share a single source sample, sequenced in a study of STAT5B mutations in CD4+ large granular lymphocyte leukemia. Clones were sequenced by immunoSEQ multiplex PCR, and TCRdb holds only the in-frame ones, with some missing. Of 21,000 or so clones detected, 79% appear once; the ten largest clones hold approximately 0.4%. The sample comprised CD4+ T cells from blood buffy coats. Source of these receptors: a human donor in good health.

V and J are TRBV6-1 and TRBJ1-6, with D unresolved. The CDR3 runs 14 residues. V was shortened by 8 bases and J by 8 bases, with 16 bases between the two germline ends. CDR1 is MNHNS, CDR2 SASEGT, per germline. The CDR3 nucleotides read TGTGCCAGCGGGCTGGAGGACGAGGATTCACCCCTCCACTTT. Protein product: CASGLEDEDSPLHF.

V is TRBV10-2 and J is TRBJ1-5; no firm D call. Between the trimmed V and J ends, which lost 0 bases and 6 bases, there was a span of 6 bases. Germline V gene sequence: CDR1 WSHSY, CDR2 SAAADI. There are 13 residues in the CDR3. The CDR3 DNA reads TGCGCCAGCAGTGAGTCCGGAGGTCAGCCCCAGCATTTT. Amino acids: CASSESGGQPQHF.

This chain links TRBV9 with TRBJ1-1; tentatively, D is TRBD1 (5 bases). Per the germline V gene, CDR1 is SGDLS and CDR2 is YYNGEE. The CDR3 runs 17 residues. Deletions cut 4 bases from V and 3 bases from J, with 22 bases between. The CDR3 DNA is TGTGCCAGCAGCCGGGGCACTACAGGAGTCGGGGACACTGAAGCTTTCTTT. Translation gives CASSRGTTGVGDTEAFF.

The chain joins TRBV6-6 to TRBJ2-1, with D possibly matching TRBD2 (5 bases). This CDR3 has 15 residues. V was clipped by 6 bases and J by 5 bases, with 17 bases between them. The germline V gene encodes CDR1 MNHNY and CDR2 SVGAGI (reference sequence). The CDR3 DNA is TGTGCCAGCAGGAGGTTAGCGAATTCGAACAATGAGCAGTTCTTC. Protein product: CASRRLANSNNEQFF.

The CDR3 sequence: CSVEVAGSTGELFF. As DNA, the CDR3 is TGCAGCGTTGAGGTGGCAGGGTCCACCGGGGAGCTGTTTTTT. This sequence joins TRBV29-1 and TRBJ2-2; TRBD1 is a possible D gene (5 bases). The V gene lost 3 bases and the J gene lost 4 bases, with 12 bases spanning the gap. This CDR3 comprises 14 residues. The germline V gene has CDR1 SQVTM and CDR2 ANQGSEA.

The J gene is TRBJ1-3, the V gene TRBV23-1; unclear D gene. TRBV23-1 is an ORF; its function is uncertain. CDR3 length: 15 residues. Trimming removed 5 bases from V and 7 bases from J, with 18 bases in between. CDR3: CASSNVSASRNTIYF. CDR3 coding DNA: TGCGCCAGCAGTAACGTTTCGGCCTCCAGGAACACCATATATTTT.

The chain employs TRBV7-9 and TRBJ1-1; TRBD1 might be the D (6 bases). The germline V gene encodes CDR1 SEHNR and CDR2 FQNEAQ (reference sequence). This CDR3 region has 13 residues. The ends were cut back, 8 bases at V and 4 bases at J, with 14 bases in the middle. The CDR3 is CASDLRGSTEAFF. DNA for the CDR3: TGTGCCAGCGACCTGAGGGGGAGCACTGAAGCTTTCTTT.

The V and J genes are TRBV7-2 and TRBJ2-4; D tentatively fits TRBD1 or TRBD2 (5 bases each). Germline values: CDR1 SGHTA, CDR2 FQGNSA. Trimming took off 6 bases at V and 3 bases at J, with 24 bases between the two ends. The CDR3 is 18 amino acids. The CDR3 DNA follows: TGTGCCAGCAGTCAGGACCGGGGATGGGGGATGGACAAAAACATTCAGTACTTC. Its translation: CASSQDRGWGMDKNIQYF.

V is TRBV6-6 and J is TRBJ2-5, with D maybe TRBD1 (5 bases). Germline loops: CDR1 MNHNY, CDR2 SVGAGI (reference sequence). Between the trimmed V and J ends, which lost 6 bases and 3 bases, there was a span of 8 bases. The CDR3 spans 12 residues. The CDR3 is CASSLGEETQYF. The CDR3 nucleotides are TGTGCCAGCAGCCTAGGGGAAGAGACCCAGTACTTC.

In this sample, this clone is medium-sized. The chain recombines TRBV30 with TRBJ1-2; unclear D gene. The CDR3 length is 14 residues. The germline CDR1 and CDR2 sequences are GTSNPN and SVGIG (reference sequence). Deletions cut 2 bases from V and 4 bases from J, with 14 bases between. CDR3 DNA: TGTGCCTGGAGTCCCTATCAAGCACGCTATGGCTACACCTTC. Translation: CAWSPYQARYGYTF.

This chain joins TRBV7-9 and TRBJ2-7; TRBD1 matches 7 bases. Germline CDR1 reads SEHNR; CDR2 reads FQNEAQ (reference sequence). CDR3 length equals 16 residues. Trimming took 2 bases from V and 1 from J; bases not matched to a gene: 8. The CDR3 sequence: CASSLRATGESYEQYF. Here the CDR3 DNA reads TGTGCCAGCAGCTTACGGGCCACAGGGGAGTCCTACGAGCAGTACTTC. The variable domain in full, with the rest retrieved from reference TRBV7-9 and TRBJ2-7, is DTGVSQNPRHKITKRGQNVTFRCDPISEHNRLYWYRQTLGQGPEFLTYFQNEAQLEKSRLLSDRFSAERPKGSFSTLEIQRTEQGDSAMYLCASSLRATGESYEQYFGPGTRLTVT.

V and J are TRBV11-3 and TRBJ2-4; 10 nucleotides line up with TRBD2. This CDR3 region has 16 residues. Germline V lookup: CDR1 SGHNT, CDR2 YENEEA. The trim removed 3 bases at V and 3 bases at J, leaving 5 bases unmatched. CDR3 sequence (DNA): TGTGCCAGCAGCTTTCGAGCGGGAGGGTTCAAAAACATTCAGTACTTC. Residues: CASSFRAGGFKNIQYF.

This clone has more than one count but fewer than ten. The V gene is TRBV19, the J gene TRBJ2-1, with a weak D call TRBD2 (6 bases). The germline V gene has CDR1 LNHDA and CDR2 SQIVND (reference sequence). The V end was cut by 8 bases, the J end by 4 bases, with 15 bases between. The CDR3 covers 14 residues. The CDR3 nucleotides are TGTGCCAGTGCCGGGACTGGAGGTTACAATGAGCAGTTCTTC. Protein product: CASAGTGGYNEQFF.

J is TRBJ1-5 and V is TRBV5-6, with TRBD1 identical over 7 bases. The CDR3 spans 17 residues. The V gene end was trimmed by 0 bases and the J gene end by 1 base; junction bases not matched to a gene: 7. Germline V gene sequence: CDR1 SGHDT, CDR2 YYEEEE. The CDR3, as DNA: TGTGCCAGCAGCTTGGGGGACAGTCGGACGAGCAATCAGCCCCAGCATTTT. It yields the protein CASSLGDSRTSNQPQHF.

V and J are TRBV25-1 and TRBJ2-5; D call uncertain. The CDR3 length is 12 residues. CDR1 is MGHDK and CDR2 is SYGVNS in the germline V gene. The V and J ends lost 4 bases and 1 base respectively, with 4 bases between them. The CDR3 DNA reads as TGTGCCAGCAGTGGGCCCCAAGAGACCCAGTACTTC. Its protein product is CASSGPQETQYF.

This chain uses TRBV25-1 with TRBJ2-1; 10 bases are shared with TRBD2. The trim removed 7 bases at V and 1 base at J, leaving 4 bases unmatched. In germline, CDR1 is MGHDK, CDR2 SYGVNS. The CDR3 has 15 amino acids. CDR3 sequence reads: CASNPSGGSYNEQFF. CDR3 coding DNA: TGTGCCAGCAACCCTAGCGGGGGATCCTACAATGAGCAGTTCTTC.

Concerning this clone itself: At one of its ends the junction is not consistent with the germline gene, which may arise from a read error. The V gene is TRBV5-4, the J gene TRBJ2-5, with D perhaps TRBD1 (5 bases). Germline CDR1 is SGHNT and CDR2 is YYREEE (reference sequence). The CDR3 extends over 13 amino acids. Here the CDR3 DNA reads TGTGCCAGCAGCGGCGGCTTTCAAGCCAGGGCCGACTTC. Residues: CASSGGFQARADF.

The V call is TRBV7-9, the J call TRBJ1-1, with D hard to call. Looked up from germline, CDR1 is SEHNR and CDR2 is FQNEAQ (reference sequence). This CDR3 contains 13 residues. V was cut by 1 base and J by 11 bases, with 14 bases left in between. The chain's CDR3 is CASSLGPRTGAFF. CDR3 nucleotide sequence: TGTGCCAGCAGCTTAGGGCCGAGAACCGGGGCTTTCTTT.

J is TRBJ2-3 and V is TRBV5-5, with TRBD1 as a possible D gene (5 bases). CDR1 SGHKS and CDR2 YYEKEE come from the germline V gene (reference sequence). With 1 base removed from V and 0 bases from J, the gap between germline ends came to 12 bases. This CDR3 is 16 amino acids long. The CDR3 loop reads CASSLFWTTSTDTQYF. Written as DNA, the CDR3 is TGTGCCAGCAGCTTGTTCTGGACAACTAGCACAGATACGCAGTATTTT.

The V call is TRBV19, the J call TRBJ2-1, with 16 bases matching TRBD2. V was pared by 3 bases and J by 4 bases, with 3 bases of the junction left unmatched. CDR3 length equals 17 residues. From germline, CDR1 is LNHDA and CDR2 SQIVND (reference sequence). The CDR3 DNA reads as TGTGCCAGTAGTATGGGACTAGCGGGAGGGTCTTACAATGAGCAGTTCTTC. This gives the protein CASSMGLAGGSYNEQFF.

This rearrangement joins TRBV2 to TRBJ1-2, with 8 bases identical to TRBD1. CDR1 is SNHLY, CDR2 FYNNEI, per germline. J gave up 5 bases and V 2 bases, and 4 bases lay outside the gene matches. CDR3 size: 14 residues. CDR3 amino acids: CASSEQGADYGYTF. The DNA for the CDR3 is TGTGCCAGCAGTGAACAGGGGGCAGATTATGGCTACACCTTC.

CDR3 nucleotides: TGTGCCAGCAGCTTAGAATTCCGGGCTGGTGGCTACACCTTC. It encodes CASSLEFRAGGYTF. The chain links TRBV11-2 to TRBJ1-2; D unclear. CDR3 size: 14 residues. The V end lost 0 bases, the J end lost 7 bases, and 12 bases lay between the germline ends. Germline V CDR1 and CDR2: SGHAT, FQNNGV.

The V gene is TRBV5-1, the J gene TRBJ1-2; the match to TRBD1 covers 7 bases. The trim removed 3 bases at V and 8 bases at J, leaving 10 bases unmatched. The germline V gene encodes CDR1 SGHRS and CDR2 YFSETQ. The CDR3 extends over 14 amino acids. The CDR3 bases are TGCGCCAGCAGCTCCTTCGGGACAGAGGAGGGCTACACCTTC. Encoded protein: CASSSFGTEEGYTF.

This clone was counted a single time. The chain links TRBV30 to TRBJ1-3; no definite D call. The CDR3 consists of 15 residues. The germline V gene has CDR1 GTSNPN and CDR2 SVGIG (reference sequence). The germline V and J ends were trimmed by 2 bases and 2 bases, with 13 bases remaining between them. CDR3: CAWSTWQAAGNTIYF. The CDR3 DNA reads TGTGCCTGGAGTACCTGGCAGGCAGCTGGAAACACCATATATTTT.

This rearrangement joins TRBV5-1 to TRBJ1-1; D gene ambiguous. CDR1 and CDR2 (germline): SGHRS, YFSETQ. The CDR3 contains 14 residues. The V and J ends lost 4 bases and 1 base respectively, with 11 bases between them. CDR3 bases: TGCGCCAGCAGCGTCCTCCGGGCGAACACTGAAGCTTTCTTT. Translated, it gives CASSVLRANTEAFF.

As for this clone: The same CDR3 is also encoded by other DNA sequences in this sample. The CDR3 coding sequence is TGTGCCAGCAGCCAAGACGGAGCGGGCGCCTCCTACGAGCAGTACTTC. Its protein product is CASSQDGAGASYEQYF. This chain connects TRBV4-2 to TRBJ2-7; possible D gene TRBD2, 6 bases. The CDR3 totals 16 residues. Trimming shortened V by 0 bases and J by 0 bases, and 12 bases separated the two germline ends. Germline loops: CDR1 LGHNA, CDR2 YNFKEQ.